These 17 T cell receptor beta chains share one sample of origin, sequenced in a study of cytomegalovirus exposure and HLA in healthy donors. PCR used 60 Vbeta primers and 13 Jbeta primers. Clones were sequenced by immunoSEQ multiplex PCR, and TCRdb holds only the in-frame ones, with some missing. The repertoire holds about 160,000 clones, with roughly 80% as singletons. The sample taken for sequencing was PBMCs. The receptors were gathered from a man under 40 in good health and CMV-seronegative.

The chain recombines TRBV30 with TRBJ1-2; TRBD1 aligns across 7 bases. V lost 3 bases, J lost 4 bases, and 11 bases stayed unmatched. This CDR3 has 15 residues. Germline values: CDR1 GTSNPN, CDR2 SVGIG (reference sequence). Here the CDR3 reads CAWRIWTGWGYGYTF. CDR3 DNA sequence: TGTGCCTGGAGGATATGGACAGGCTGGGGCTATGGCTACACCTTC.

The chain uses TRBV10-3 and TRBJ2-2, with 8 positions matching TRBD1. Germline lookup yields CDR1 ENHRY and CDR2 SYGVKD. This CDR3 region has 13 residues. Unmatched junction bases numbered 5, after V lost 10 bases and J lost 4 bases. The CDR3 DNA is TGTGCCACTGGCACAGGGGGCACCGGGGAGCTGTTTTTT. Translating gives CATGTGGTGELFF.

The DNA of the CDR3 is TGTGCCAGCAGCCAATCCCCGGGAGACGGGACCGGGGAGCTGTTTTTT. As protein: CASSQSPGDGTGELFF. The chain joins TRBV4-2 to TRBJ2-2, with D possibly matching TRBD2 (6 bases). Germline CDR1 reads LGHNA; CDR2 reads YNFKEQ. This CDR3 has 16 residues. With 2 bases removed from V and 5 bases from J, the gap between germline ends came to 15 bases.

This rearrangement joins TRBV10-1 to TRBJ2-1, with D possibly being TRBD2 (5 bases). The CDR3 spans 14 residues. The germline V gene has CDR1 WNHNN and CDR2 SYGVQD (reference sequence). Between the trimmed V and J ends, which lost 5 bases and 0 bases, there was a span of 8 bases. The CDR3 sequence: CASSMGSSYNEQFF. The CDR3, as DNA: TGCGCCAGCAGTATGGGGAGCTCCTACAATGAGCAGTTCTTC.

The chain combines TRBV10-2 with TRBJ2-3, with 16 bases matching TRBD2. Germline CDR1 WSHSY, CDR2 SAAADI. V lost 10 bases and J lost 7; bases outside the gene matches: 14. The length of the CDR3 is 17 residues. The CDR3 reads CATNFPGLAGGPNTQYF. The CDR3 region has the DNA TGCGCCACTAATTTCCCGGGACTAGCGGGGGGGCCCAATACGCAGTATTTT.

The chain is built from TRBV30 and TRBJ1-1; no definite D call. The V gene lost 3 bases and the J gene lost 4 bases, with 12 bases spanning the gap. In germline, CDR1 is GTSNPN, CDR2 SVGIG (reference sequence). The CDR3 runs 13 residues. This chain's CDR3 is CAWRAAVSTEAFF. The CDR3 DNA is TGTGCCTGGAGGGCGGCCGTTTCCACTGAAGCTTTCTTT.

The chain links TRBV11-3 to TRBJ2-3; TRBD2 might be the D (5 bases). CDR1 is SGHNT, CDR2 YENEEA, per germline. The length of the CDR3 is 14 residues. Trimming left V 3 bases short and J 4 bases short, with 11 bases between. The CDR3 region is CASSFGIVADTQYF. CDR3 nucleotides: TGTGCCAGCAGCTTCGGGATTGTGGCAGATACGCAGTATTTT. Variable domain in full (rest from reference TRBV11-3 and TRBJ2-3): EAGVVQSPRYKIIEKKQPVAFWCNPISGHNTLYWYLQNLGQGPELLIRYENEEAVDDSQLPKDRFSAERLKGVDSTLKIQPAELGDSAVYLCASSFGIVADTQYFGPGTRLTVL.

V is TRBV4-2 and J is TRBJ2-5; 8 bases align to TRBD1. The J call is doubtful: the DNA matches TRBJ2-7 better. The germline V gene has CDR1 LGHNA and CDR2 YNFKEQ. The CDR3 has 15 amino acids. DNA of the CDR3: TGTGCCAGCAGCCAGCAGGGGACAGGAGACTACGAGCAGTACTTC. It yields the protein CASSQQGTGDYEQYF.

The rearrangement uses TRBV11-2 and TRBJ2-3; TRBD1 aligns across 9 bases. V lost 3 bases and J lost 4; bases outside the gene matches: 5. The CDR3 runs 15 residues. Germline V CDR1 and CDR2: SGHAT, FQNNGV. For the CDR3, the DNA is TGTGCCAGCAGCTTCCGGGACAGGGTTTCAGATACGCAGTATTTT. Residues: CASSFRDRVSDTQYF.

V gene TRBV5-4 combines with J gene TRBJ2-3; 8 nucleotides match TRBD2. V shed 0 bases and J 6 bases; nucleotides not matched to a gene: 6. The germline gives CDR1 SGHNT, CDR2 YYREEE (reference sequence). There are 15 residues in the CDR3. The CDR3 DNA is TGTGCCAGCAGCTTGGAACCTAGCGGGTCGGATACGCAGTATTTT. Residues: CASSLEPSGSDTQYF.

The genes are TRBV7-9 and TRBJ2-5, with 13 bases lining up with TRBD2. Trimming took 7 bases from V and 5 from J; bases not matched to a gene: 16. CDR1 and CDR2 (germline): SEHNR, FQNEAQ (reference sequence). CDR3 length: 18 residues. The CDR3 bases are TGTGCCAGCACCCCGGGACTAGCGGGGTCCCCATCCTACGAGACCCAGTACTTC. Translated: CASTPGLAGSPSYETQYF.

Concerning this clone itself: Within the sample, other DNA sequences also encode this same CDR3. CDR3 nucleotides: TGTGCCAGCAGTGAAGCAGGGGACTATGGCTACACCTTC. Translating it yields CASSEAGDYGYTF. V usage is TRBV2 and J usage is TRBJ1-2, with TRBD1 as a possible D gene (5 bases). Germline CDR1 SNHLY, CDR2 FYNNEI. The CDR3 contains 13 residues. Trimming pared 0 bases from V and 3 bases from J, leaving 5 bases between.

Regarding this clone: The sample has other DNA sequences that encode this CDR3 too. V and J are TRBV19 and TRBJ1-2, with TRBD1 matching 8 bases. Trimming cost V 4 bases and J 5 bases; bases outside gene matches: 0. This CDR3 comprises 12 residues. Germline CDR1 is LNHDA and CDR2 is SQIVND (reference sequence). CDR3 sequence (DNA): TGTGCCAGTAGTAGACAGGGGTATGGCTACACCTTC. Residues: CASSRQGYGYTF.

This clone appeared once. Other DNA variants within this sample encode the same CDR3. This chain uses TRBV6-6 with TRBJ2-1; no reliable D call. The CDR3 length is 13 residues. Trimming removed 6 bases at V and 4 bases at J, with 10 bases between. The germline V gene encodes CDR1 MNHNY and CDR2 SVGAGI (reference sequence). CDR3 coding DNA: TGTGCCAGCAGCCGTGACTCATACAATGAGCAGTTCTTC. It encodes CASSRDSYNEQFF.

This rearrangement joins TRBV29-1 to TRBJ1-5; D not resolved. Trimming shortened V by 5 bases and J by 1 base, and 15 bases separated the two germline ends. Germline assignment: CDR1 SQVTM and CDR2 ANQGSEA. The CDR3 length is 15 residues. The DNA of the CDR3 is TGCAGCGTTAGTCTTGGAGGGCTAAGCAATCAGCCCCAGCATTTT. Translation: CSVSLGGLSNQPQHF. The variable domain in full, with the rest retrieved from reference TRBV29-1 and TRBJ1-5, is SAVISQKPSRDICQRGTSLTIQCQVDSQVTMMFWYRQQPGQSLTLIATANQGSEATYESGFVIDKFPISRPNLTFSTLTVSNMSPEDSSIYLCSVSLGGLSNQPQHFGDGTRLSIL.

The CDR3 region is CASSRDRDRETQYF. CDR3 coding DNA: TGTGCCAGCAGCCGGGACAGGGATAGGGAGACCCAGTACTTC. V usage is TRBV28 and J usage is TRBJ2-5; TRBD1 agrees at 9 bases. With 6 bases clipped from V and 5 bases from J, the junction kept 7 bases outside the gene matches. The germline CDR1 and CDR2 sequences are MDHEN and SYDVKM. The CDR3 has 14 amino acids.

This rearrangement joins TRBV5-1 to TRBJ1-2; TRBD1 might be the D (6 bases). Looked up from germline, CDR1 is SGHRS and CDR2 is YFSETQ. Trimming cost V 0 bases and J 5 bases, with 14 bases left between them. This CDR3 spans 15 amino acids. The CDR3 nucleotides read TGCGCCAGCAGCTTGGATCGGGGGGCGAGGTATGGCTACACCTTC. Translating gives CASSLDRGARYGYTF. Full variable domain (rest looked up from reference TRBV5-1 and TRBJ1-2): KAGVTQTPRYLIKTRGQQVTLSCSPISGHRSVSWYQQTPGQGLQFLFEYFSETQRNKGNFPGRFSGRQFSNSRSEMNVSTLELGDSALYLCASSLDRGARYGYTFGSGTRLTVV.